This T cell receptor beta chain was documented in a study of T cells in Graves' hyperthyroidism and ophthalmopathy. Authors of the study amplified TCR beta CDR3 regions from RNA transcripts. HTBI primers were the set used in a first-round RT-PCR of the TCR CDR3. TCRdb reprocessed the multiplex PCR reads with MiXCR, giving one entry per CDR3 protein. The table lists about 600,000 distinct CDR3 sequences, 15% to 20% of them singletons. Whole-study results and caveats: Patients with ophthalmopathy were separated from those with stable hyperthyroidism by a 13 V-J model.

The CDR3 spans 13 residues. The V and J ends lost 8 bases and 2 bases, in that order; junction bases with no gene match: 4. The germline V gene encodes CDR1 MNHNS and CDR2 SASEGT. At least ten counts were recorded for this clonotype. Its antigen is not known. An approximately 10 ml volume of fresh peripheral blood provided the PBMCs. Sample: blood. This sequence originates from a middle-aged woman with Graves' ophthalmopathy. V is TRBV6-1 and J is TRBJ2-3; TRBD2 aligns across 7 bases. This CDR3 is CASGRAHTDTQYF. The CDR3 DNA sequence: TGTGCCAGCGGGAGGGCTCACACAGATACGCAGTATTTT.